This T cell receptor (beta chain) was recovered during a study of T cells in Graves' hyperthyroidism and ophthalmopathy. CDR3 length: 17 amino acids. Looked up from germline, CDR1 is LGHDT and CDR2 is YNNKEL (reference sequence). Trimming took off 0 bases at V and 0 bases at J, with 12 bases between the two ends. RNA transcripts served as the template for amplifying TCR beta CDR3 regions. TCR CDR3 underwent first-round RT-PCR with the HTBI primer set. One entry per CDR3 protein results from TCRdb running MiXCR on the multiplex PCR reads. The sample contains fewer than 650,000 distinct CDR3 sequences, less than 15% of which appear only once. This clonotype was seen ten or more times.

Sequencing was done on a sample of blood. This clonotype was obtained from a woman in her 40s with Graves' hyperthyroidism. V is TRBV3-1 and J is TRBJ2-1, with D unresolved. CDR3 DNA sequence: TGTGCCAGCAGCCAAGAGCCGGAACTGCACTCCTACAATGAGCAGTTCTTC. Protein product: CASSQEPELHSYNEQFF.